This T cell receptor (beta chain) was captured in a study of Ad26.COV2.S vaccination and SARS-CoV-2 variants. With respect to this clone: The antigen remains undetermined.

The germline gives CDR1 SGHRS, CDR2 YFSETQ. V gave up 0 bases and J gave up 6 bases, with 15 bases separating them. The CDR3 sequence is 16 residues long. Study observations and caveats: Breadth, reportedly substantial, characterized the spike-specific CD8+ and CD4+ T cell responses after vaccination.

TCRdb keeps only in-frame clones here, not all; method: immunoSEQ multiplex PCR. The table records under 600,000 clones, roughly 87% of them present only once. The treatment: roughly 18 received Ad26.COV2.S at low or high dose, single or two shots; roughly 5 received placebo; per-sample allocation not given. Sampling happened 63 days after the first vaccine or placebo injection. The sample came from a Boston adult aged 18-55 years. The V call is TRBV5-1, the J call TRBJ2-2, with D perhaps matching TRBD1 (5 bases). The sequencing here drew on peripheral blood, taken in a trial of Ad26.COV2.S vaccine versus placebo. This clonotype was sampled from a person between 18 and 59 years old who received the Ad26.COV2.S COVID-19 vaccine or a placebo. The CDR3 nucleotides read TGCGCCAGCAGCTTGGAGGCAGGGTTGTCACCCGGGGAGCTGTTTTTT. It translates to CASSLEAGLSPGELFF.